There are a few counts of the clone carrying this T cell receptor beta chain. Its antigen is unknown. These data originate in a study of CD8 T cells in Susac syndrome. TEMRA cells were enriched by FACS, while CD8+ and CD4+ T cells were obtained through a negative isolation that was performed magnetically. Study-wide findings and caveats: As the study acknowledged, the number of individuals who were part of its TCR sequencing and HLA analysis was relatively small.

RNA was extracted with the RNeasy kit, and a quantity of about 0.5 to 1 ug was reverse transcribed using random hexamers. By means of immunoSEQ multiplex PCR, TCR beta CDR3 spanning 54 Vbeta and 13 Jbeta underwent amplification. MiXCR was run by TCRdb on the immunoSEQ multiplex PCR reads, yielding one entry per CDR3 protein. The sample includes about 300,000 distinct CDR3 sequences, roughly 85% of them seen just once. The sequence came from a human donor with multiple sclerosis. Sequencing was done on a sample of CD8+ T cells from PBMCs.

CDR3 amino acids: CASSDLRDGSYEQYF. Here the CDR3 DNA reads TGTGCCAGCAGTGACCTCCGGGACGGGAGCTACGAGCAGTACTTC. V is TRBV6-1 and J is TRBJ2-7; tentative D call: TRBD2 (6 bases). Between the trimmed V and J ends, which lost 3 bases and 3 bases, there was a span of 15 bases. Germline V gene sequence: CDR1 MNHNS, CDR2 SASEGT. The CDR3 runs to 15 residues.